This T cell receptor beta chain originates from a study of HIV-infected patients and healthy controls. This clonotype was seen repeatedly, ten times or more. TCRdb itself ran the 5' RACE reads through MiXCR, one entry per CDR3 protein. The data show about 64,000 distinct CDR3 sequences, approximately 21% seen once. The CDR3 is made up of 16 amino acids. The junction had 11 bases not matched to a gene; V was cut back by 4 bases and J by 5 bases. Germline-derived CDR1 and CDR2 are MNHEY and SVGAGI. The chain carries TRBV6-5 and TRBJ1-2, with TRBD1 identical over 9 bases. The TCR sequence derives from a human donor in good health. Sequenced: CD4+ T cells from blood. The CDR3 loop reads CASSSLPGQGGYGYTF. The CDR3 coding sequence is TGTGCCAGCAGTTCGTTACCGGGACAGGGAGGGTATGGCTACACCTTC.